A single sample is the source of the 8 T cell receptor beta chains below, sequenced in a study of T cells in Graves' hyperthyroidism and ophthalmopathy. Amplification of TCR beta CDR3 regions used RNA as the template. The HTBI primer set drove a first-round RT-PCR of the TCR CDR3. MiXCR, applied by TCRdb to the multiplex PCR reads, yields one record per CDR3 protein. The sample includes 660,000 or so distinct CDR3 sequences, less than 25% of them seen just once. The sequenced sample was blood. Receptors originate from a man between 25 and 39 years old with Graves' ophthalmopathy.

There are a few counts of this clonotype. The rearrangement joins TRBV19 to TRBJ1-4; TRBD1 might be the D (5 bases). Germline CDR1 and CDR2: LNHDA and SQIVND (reference sequence). This CDR3 has 14 amino acids. V shed 6 bases and J shed 6 bases, with 14 bases lying between them. CDR3 amino acids: CASRGLGTDEKLFF. For the CDR3, the DNA is TGTGCCAGTAGGGGACTAGGGACGGATGAAAAACTGTTTTTT.

Only a few counts were recorded for this clonotype. DNA of the CDR3: TGTGCCTGGGCGGGCGGAAGCTCCTACGAGCAGTACTTC. Encoded protein: CAWAGGSSYEQYF. The V gene is TRBV30, the J gene TRBJ2-7; D might be TRBD2 (5 bases). V dropped 5 bases and J dropped 0 bases, with 11 bases sitting between them. The CDR3 has 13 amino acids. Germline CDR1 GTSNPN, CDR2 SVGIG (reference sequence).

This clonotype was detected only a few times. The chain employs TRBV6-1 and TRBJ2-7; D perhaps matches TRBD1 (6 bases). CDR1 is MNHNS, CDR2 SASEGT, per germline. Trimming removed 6 bases at V and 5 bases at J, with 20 bases between. The CDR3 covers 15 residues. CDR3: CASRPGQLIQDEQYF. DNA of the CDR3: TGTGCCAGCAGACCCGGACAGCTCATTCAAGACGAGCAGTACTTC.

This clonotype was seen at least ten times. V and J are TRBV30 and TRBJ1-5; TRBD1 agrees at 8 bases. The germline V gene has CDR1 GTSNPN and CDR2 SVGIG (reference sequence). This CDR3 region has 14 residues. The ends lost 5 bases at V and 2 bases at J; junction bases unmatched: 5. In DNA form, the CDR3 reads TGTGCCTGGTCTCAGGACAGGGGCAATCAGCCCCAGCATTTT. The encoded protein is CAWSQDRGNQPQHF.

This clonotype was recorded a few times. This chain joins TRBV3-1 and TRBJ2-1; 7 bases fit TRBD2. This CDR3 has 16 amino acids. CDR1 and CDR2 (germline): LGHDT, YNNKEL (reference sequence). V lost 6 bases to trimming and J lost 1 base; unmatched junction nucleotides: 9. CDR3 amino acids: CASSRSAGRSYNEQFF. The CDR3 DNA follows: TGTGCCAGCAGTCGTTCAGCGGGAAGGTCCTACAATGAGCAGTTCTTC.

Only a few counts were recorded for this clonotype. The CDR3 here is CASNSGSKIGELFF. Here the CDR3 DNA reads TGTGCCAGTAATAGCGGGAGTAAAATCGGGGAGCTGTTTTTT. The V and J genes are TRBV19 and TRBJ2-2, with TRBD2 matching 9 bases. CDR1 is LNHDA and CDR2 is SQIVND in the germline V gene (reference sequence). Unmatched junction bases numbered 7, after V lost 7 bases and J lost 7 bases. The CDR3 is 14 amino acids.

The V call is TRBV9, the J call TRBJ2-1; 7 bases map to TRBD1. The CDR3 spans 15 residues. The V gene's germline CDR1 is SGDLS and CDR2 YYNGEE. The V gene end was trimmed by 3 bases and the J gene end by 4 bases; junction bases not matched to a gene: 7. DNA for the CDR3: TGTGCCAGCAGCGGACAGGGCGAAGGATACAATGAGCAGTTCTTC. Residues: CASSGQGEGYNEQFF. Variable domain in full (rest from reference TRBV9 and TRBJ2-1): DSGVTQTPKHLITATGQRVTLRCSPRSGDLSVYWYQQSLDQGLQFLIQYYNGEERAKGNILERFSAQQFPDLHSELNLSSLELGDSALYFCASSGQGEGYNEQFFGPGTRLTVL.

In the case of this clonotype: A read error may explain this, as a much larger clone is one base away. This rearrangement joins TRBV18 to TRBJ1-4; weak D call: TRBD1 (5 bases). From germline, CDR1 is KGHSH and CDR2 LQKENI. The length of the CDR3 is 14 residues. The CDR3 DNA reads TGTGCCAGCTCGGCGGGACCCACGGAGGAAAAACTGCTTTTT. Amino acids: CASSAGPTEEKLLF.